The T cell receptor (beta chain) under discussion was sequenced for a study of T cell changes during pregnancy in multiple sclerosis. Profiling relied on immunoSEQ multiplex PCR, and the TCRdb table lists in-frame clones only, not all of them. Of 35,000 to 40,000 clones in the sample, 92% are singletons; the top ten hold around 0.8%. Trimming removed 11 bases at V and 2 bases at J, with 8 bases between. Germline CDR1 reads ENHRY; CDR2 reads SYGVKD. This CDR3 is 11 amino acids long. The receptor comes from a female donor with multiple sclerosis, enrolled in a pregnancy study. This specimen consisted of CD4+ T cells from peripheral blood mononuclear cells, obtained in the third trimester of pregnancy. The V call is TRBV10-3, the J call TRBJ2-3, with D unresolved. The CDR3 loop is CAARNTDTQYF. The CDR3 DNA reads TGTGCCGCGAGGAACACAGATACGCAGTATTTT.